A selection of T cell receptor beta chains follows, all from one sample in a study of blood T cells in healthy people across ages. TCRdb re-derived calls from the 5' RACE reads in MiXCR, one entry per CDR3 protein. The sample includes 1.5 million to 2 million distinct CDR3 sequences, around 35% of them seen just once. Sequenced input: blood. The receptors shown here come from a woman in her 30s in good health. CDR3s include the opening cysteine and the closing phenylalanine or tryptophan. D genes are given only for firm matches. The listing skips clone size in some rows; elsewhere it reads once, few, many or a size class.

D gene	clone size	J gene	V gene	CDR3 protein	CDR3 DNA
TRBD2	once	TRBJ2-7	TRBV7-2	CASSAELAGRGSYNEQYF	TGTGCCAGCAGCGCCGAACTAGCGGGAAGGGGCTCCTACAATGAGCAGTACTTC
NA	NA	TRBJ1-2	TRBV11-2	CASSSLRRVINYGYTF	TGTGCCAGCAGCTCCCTAAGGAGGGTTATAAACTATGGCTACACCTTC
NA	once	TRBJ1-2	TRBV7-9	CASSPGKHYSYTF	TGTGCCAGCAGCCCCGGGAAACACTATAGCTACACCTTC
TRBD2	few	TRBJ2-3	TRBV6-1	CASGVLAGEGTQYF	TGTGCCAGCGGGGTCCTAGCGGGGGAAGGTACGCAGTATTTT
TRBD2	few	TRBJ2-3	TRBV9	CASSGTSGVPGDTQYF	TGTGCCAGCAGCGGGACTAGCGGGGTTCCCGGGGACACGCAGTATTTT
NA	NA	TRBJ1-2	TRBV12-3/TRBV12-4	CASSLPGRGYTF	TGTGCCAGCAGTTTGCCGGGACGTGGCTACACCTTC
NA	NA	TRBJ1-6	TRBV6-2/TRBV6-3	CASNRQPEYSPLHF	TGTGCCAGCAACCGACAGCCCGAATATTCACCCCTCCACTTT
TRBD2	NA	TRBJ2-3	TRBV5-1	CASGLAGGPADTQYF	TGCGCCAGCGGGTTAGCGGGAGGGCCCGCAGATACGCAGTATTTT
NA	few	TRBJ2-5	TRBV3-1	CASSQETGMETQYF	TGTGCCAGCAGCCAAGAGACGGGGATGGAGACCCAGTACTTC
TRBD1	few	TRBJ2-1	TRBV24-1	CATSDTGTGLKEQFF	TGTGCCACCAGTGATACCGGGACAGGGCTCAAAGAGCAGTTCTTC
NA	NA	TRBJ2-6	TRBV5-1	CASRRTGTQGGVLTF	TGCGCCAGCAGGCGGACCGGGACTCAAGGTGGCGTCCTGACTTTC
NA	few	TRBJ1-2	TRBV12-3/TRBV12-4	CASRSGRGEFGYTF	TGTGCCAGCAGGTCGGGACGGGGGGAGTTCGGCTACACCTTC
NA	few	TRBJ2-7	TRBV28	CASSRQNYEQYF	TGTGCCAGTAGCCGGCAGAACTACGAGCAGTACTTC
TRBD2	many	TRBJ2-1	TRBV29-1	CSATGGGGNEQFF	TGCAGCGCGACTGGGGGGGGAGGCAATGAGCAGTTCTTC
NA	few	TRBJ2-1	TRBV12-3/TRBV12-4	CASSLAAGKYSYNEQFF	TGTGCCAGCAGTTTAGCCGCAGGGAAGTACTCCTACAATGAGCAGTTCTTC
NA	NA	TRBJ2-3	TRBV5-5	CASSLGLARYTDTQYF	TGTGCCAGCAGCTTGGGGCTAGCGCGTTACACAGATACGCAGTATTTT
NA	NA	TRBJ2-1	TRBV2	CATPRAGVYNEQFF	TGTGCCACCCCACGGGCAGGCGTTTACAATGAGCAGTTCTTC
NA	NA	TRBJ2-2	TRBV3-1	CASSRRSGTGELFF	TGTGCCAGCAGCCGACGGTCGGGCACCGGGGAGCTGTTTTTT
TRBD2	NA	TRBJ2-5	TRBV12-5	CASGLGRPGGETQYF	TGTGCTAGTGGTTTGGGGCGCCCGGGGGGAGAGACCCAGTACTTC
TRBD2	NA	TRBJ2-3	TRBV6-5	CASSHTPGLAGFTDTQYF	TGTGCCAGCAGTCATACTCCGGGACTAGCGGGCTTCACAGATACGCAGTATTTT
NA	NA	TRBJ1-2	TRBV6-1	CASSELRGGKYGYTF	TGTGCCAGCAGTGAATTGAGAGGAGGGAAATATGGCTACACCTTC
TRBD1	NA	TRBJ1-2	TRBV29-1	CSVPDRGSYGYTF	TGCAGCGTTCCCGACAGGGGGTCCTATGGCTACACCTTC
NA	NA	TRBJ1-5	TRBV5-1	CASSLEVGGSSNQPQHF	TGCGCCAGCAGCTTGGAAGTGGGGGGCTCGAGCAATCAGCCCCAGCATTTT
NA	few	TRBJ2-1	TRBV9	CASSVVMGEQFF	TGTGCCAGCAGCGTAGTGATGGGTGAGCAGTTCTTC
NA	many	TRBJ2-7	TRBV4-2	CASSQDGAGTDYEQYF	TGTGCCAGCAGCCAAGATGGTGCGGGAACAGACTACGAGCAGTACTTC
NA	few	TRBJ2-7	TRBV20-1	CSARFRGPENEQYF	TGCAGTGCTAGATTCCGAGGGCCTGAAAACGAGCAGTACTTC
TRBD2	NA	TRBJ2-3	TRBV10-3	CAIRATSGRTDTQYF	TGTGCCATCAGGGCGACTAGCGGACGCACAGATACGCAGTATTTT
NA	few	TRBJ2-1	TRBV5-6	CASTLRGAEQFF	TGTGCCAGCACCCTTCGTGGCGCTGAGCAGTTCTTC